This entry lists 27 T cell receptor beta chains sequenced from one sample in a study of tumor and adjacent non-tumor tissue in lung cancer. A modified ARM-PCR protocol with three rounds of nested PCR amplified TCRbeta. TCRdb passed the multiplex PCR reads through MiXCR, listing each CDR3 protein once. The repertoire holds 78,000 or so distinct CDR3 sequences, roughly 80% seen once, with 10% to 15% in the top ten. This sample's RNA came from whole unsorted tissue. Specimen: lung tumor tissue. The receptors stem from a woman between 50 and 59 years old with non-small cell lung cancer.

To note about this clonotype: Germline and junction disagree at one end, which may indicate a read error. The rearrangement joins TRBV30 to TRBJ1-4; TRBD1 might be the D (6 bases). The CDR3 has 13 amino acids. The germline V gene has CDR1 GTSNPN and CDR2 SVGIG (reference sequence). This CDR3 reads CAWSRDMGEKLLF. CDR3 DNA sequence: TGTGCCTGGAGTCGGGACATGGGTGAAAAACTGTTATTT.

The CDR3 loop is CSVEVGVKAKIEQFF. CDR3 DNA sequence: TGCAGCGTTGAAGTTGGCGTGAAGGCCAAGATTGAGCAGTTCTTC. V usage is TRBV29-1 and J usage is TRBJ2-1; D is undetermined. V lost 1 base and J 9 bases, leaving 19 bases between the germline ends. Germline V gives CDR1 SQVTM, CDR2 ANQGSEA. The CDR3 totals 15 residues.

Turning to this clonotype: One junction end disagrees with the germline gene, perhaps due to a read error. This chain connects TRBV11-2 to TRBJ2-7; D gene unclear. This CDR3 has 15 amino acids. Germline V gene lookup returns CDR1 SGHAT and CDR2 FQNNGV. For the CDR3, the DNA is TGTCCCAGCAACATATCTCCGAGTCCCTCCTACGAGCAGTACTTC. It is translated as CPSNISPSPSYEQYF.

Comments on this clonotype: A junction boundary mismatches the germline segment, possibly from a read error. The J gene is TRBJ2-5, the V gene TRBV4-1; D ambiguous. The CDR3 covers 16 residues. In germline, CDR1 is MGHRA, CDR2 YSYEKL. In nucleotides, the CDR3 is TGCGCCAGCAGCCAAGCCAAGAGAAACGGCCTAGAGATCCAGTACTTC. Residues: CASSQAKRNGLEIQYF.

About this clonotype itself: One end of the junction varies from germline; a read error may be responsible. The chain links TRBV20-1 to TRBJ2-1; 9 bases map to TRBD2. This CDR3 has 14 residues. Germline CDR1 and CDR2: DFQATT and SNEGSKA (reference sequence). The CDR3 coding sequence is TGCAGTGCTAGAACGCTAGCGGGGCTGGATGAGCTGTCTTTC. This codes for CSARTLAGLDELSF.

Concerning this clonotype itself: At one of its ends the junction is not consistent with the germline gene, which may arise from a read error. The chain recombines TRBV20-1 with TRBJ1-1, with a weak D call TRBD1 (5 bases). From germline, CDR1 is DFQATT and CDR2 SNEGSKA (reference sequence). The CDR3 sequence is 12 residues long. CDR3 nucleotides: TGCGGTGCGGAGGGACTGTACACTGAAGCTTTCTTT. Amino acid sequence: CGAEGLYTEAFF.

With respect to this clonotype: Its ends do not fully match the called genes, so a read error is possible. The chain couples TRBV29-1 to TRBJ1-2; a possible D gene is TRBD1 (5 bases). The germline V gene encodes CDR1 SQVTM and CDR2 ANQGSEA. CDR3 length: 12 amino acids. The CDR3 here is CSIETDNYGYTF. In nucleotides, the CDR3 is TGCAGCATTGAGACAGACAATTATGGCTACACCTTC.

This clonotype was detected many times. The CDR3 region has the DNA TGTGCCAGCAGCCAAGAATATCCCGGGGAGCTGTTTTTT. It is translated as CASSQEYPGELFF. The genes are TRBV14 and TRBJ2-2; D call uncertain. The V end lost 0 bases, the J end lost 6 bases, and 5 bases lay between the germline ends. The CDR3 is 13 residues long. In germline, CDR1 is SGHDN, CDR2 FVKESK.

This chain links TRBV6-6 with TRBJ2-6; D is possibly TRBD2 (6 bases). The CDR3 runs to 15 residues. Trimming pared 5 bases from V and 16 bases from J, leaving 24 bases between. CDR1 and CDR2 from the germline V gene are MNHNY and SVGAGI (reference sequence). CDR3 sequence reads: CASSPGGNGANILTF. DNA of the CDR3: TGTGCCAGCAGTCCCGGGGGAAATGGGGCCAACATTCTGACTTTC.

This clonotype was found once. Germline is not matched at one junction end, which may reflect a read error. The V and J genes are TRBV20-1 and TRBJ2-1; 9 nucleotides match TRBD2. CDR1 and CDR2 (germline): DFQATT, SNEGSKA (reference sequence). The CDR3 extends over 17 amino acids. The CDR3 loop reads CSARDGGSGSLPADQFF. CDR3 in DNA: TGCAGCGCTAGAGATGGGGGTAGCGGGAGTCTTCCGGCTGATCAGTTCTTC.

As to this clonotype: One end of the junction does not line up with germline, which may come from a read error. The chain joins TRBV11-2 to TRBJ2-3, with TRBD1 matching over 9 bases. The CDR3 sequence is 16 residues long. Germline loops: CDR1 SGHAT, CDR2 FQNNGV. In nucleotides, the CDR3 is TGTACCAGCAGACAACAGGGGGCTGTGAGGTCAGATACGCAGTATTTT. Translation gives CTSRQQGAVRSDTQYF.

This clonotype was found many times. V gene TRBV6-2 or TRBV6-3 combines with J gene TRBJ2-5; D ambiguous. This CDR3 has 14 residues. V was pared by 2 bases and J by 1 base, with 8 bases between. CDR1 is MNHEY and CDR2 is SVGEGT in the germline V gene. CDR3 loop: CASSYGAVQETQYF. The CDR3 DNA reads as TGTGCCAGCAGTTACGGCGCAGTCCAAGAGACCCAGTACTTC.

Points on this clonotype: A read error may produce the germline difference seen at one junction end. V and J are TRBV4-1 and TRBJ2-1; TRBD1 aligns across 7 bases. CDR1 and CDR2 (germline): MGHRA, YSYEKL. This CDR3 comprises 16 residues. CDR3 nucleotide sequence: TGCGCCAACAGCCACGCTACGCCGACAGGGACGAGCGAGCAGTCCTTC. The encoded protein is CANSHATPTGTSEQSF.

This clonotype has just a few counts. The germline gene is not matched at one end of the junction; a read error may be the cause. As DNA, the CDR3 is TGCGTCAGCAGCTTAACACGTTCTAACTATGGCTACACCTTC. Residues: CVSSLTRSNYGYTF. V is TRBV11-2 and J is TRBJ1-2, with no clear D. The germline CDR1 and CDR2 sequences are SGHAT and FQNNGV. CDR3 size: 14 residues.

Written as DNA, the CDR3 is TGTGCCAGCAGCTTGAGTCGCAGGGGGTACCAAGAGGTCCAGTACTTC. Amino acid sequence: CASSLSRRGYQEVQYF. The rearrangement links TRBV5-4 to TRBJ2-5; TRBD1 agrees at 7 bases. CDR1 and CDR2 from the germline V gene are SGHNT and YYREEE (reference sequence). The junction had 16 bases not matched to a gene; V was cut back by 1 base and J by 10 bases. This CDR3 region has 16 residues.

This clonotype has just a few counts. A junction end diverges from the germline sequence, so it may reflect a read error. The chain recombines TRBV29-1 with TRBJ1-2; D remains ambiguous. Germline V gene sequence: CDR1 SQVTM, CDR2 ANQGSEA. CDR3 size: 12 residues. The CDR3 nucleotides read TGCAGCGTCGATGACATTAACCATGGCTACACCTTC. It codes for CSVDDINHGYTF.

With respect to this clonotype: The junction departs from the called germline gene at one end, perhaps through a read error. The chain combines TRBV20-1 with TRBJ2-7; the match to TRBD1 covers 9 bases. Per germline, CDR1 DFQATT and CDR2 SNEGSKA (reference sequence). The CDR3 consists of 15 residues. This CDR3 is CSASQGGQGEYEQYF. CDR3 nucleotide sequence: TGCAGTGCCTCACAGGGGGGACAGGGAGAATACGAACAGTACTTC.

On this clonotype: At one end, the junction sequence differs from germline, possibly due to a read error. The gene calls are TRBV6-1 and TRBJ1-4, with no clear D. CDR1 and CDR2 from the germline V gene are MNHNS and SASEGT. There are 14 residues in the CDR3. The CDR3 protein is CASGLIATNEKLFF. CDR3 nucleotides: TGTGCCAGCGGTTTGATTGCAACTAATGAGAAACTGTTTTTT.

This chain joins TRBV6-6 and TRBJ2-1; D not certain. The V gene's germline CDR1 is MNHNY and CDR2 SVGAGI (reference sequence). This CDR3 has 19 residues. CDR3 sequence (DNA): TGTGCATGCAGTTACTTTGCCGGAATGCCGGCTACCTTCTACAATGAGCAGTTCTTC. It codes for CACSYFAGMPATFYNEQFF.

Here the CDR3 reads CASSYYTSGANVLTF. Here the CDR3 DNA reads TGTGCCAGCAGTTACTATACCTCTGGGGCCAACGTCCTGACTTTC. The chain links TRBV6-2 or TRBV6-3 to TRBJ2-6; the D is unclear. The germline V gene has CDR1 MNHEY and CDR2 SVGEGT. The CDR3 is 15 amino acids. The V end lost 1 base, the J end lost 0 bases, and 4 bases lay between the germline ends.

A remark on this clonotype: One end of the junction does not line up with germline, which may come from a read error. The rearrangement links TRBV6-2 or TRBV6-3 to TRBJ2-5, with TRBD1 matching over 7 bases. Germline CDR1 MNHEY, CDR2 SVGEGT. CDR3 length: 13 residues. CDR3: CASWNRGLETQYF. In DNA form, the CDR3 reads TGTGCCAGCTGGAACAGGGGTTTGGAGACTCAGTACTTC.

In regard to this clonotype: Relative to the germline gene, one junction end is altered; a read error may explain this. This rearrangement joins TRBV20-1 to TRBJ1-6; D call uncertain. The CDR3 length is 14 residues. Per the germline V gene, CDR1 is DFQATT and CDR2 is SNEGSKA (reference sequence). The CDR3 is CSARSWAVDSTLHF. For the CDR3, the DNA is TGCAGTGCTAGGTCGTGGGCAGTGGATTCAACCCTCCATTTT.

CDR3 DNA: TGCAGCGGGGCTGGGCAGACCAGGGAGCTGTTTTTT. Residues: CSGAGQTRELFF. The genes are TRBV29-1 and TRBJ2-2, with D hard to call. Deletions cut 7 bases from V and 9 bases from J, with 15 bases between. This CDR3 region has 12 residues. Germline assignment: CDR1 SQVTM and CDR2 ANQGSEA.

Concerning this clonotype itself: The junction departs from germline at one end; a sequencing error may be responsible. CDR3 residues: CSAKVSDRDSWFTDAFF. The CDR3 nucleotides read TGCAGTGCTAAGGTTTCCGACAGGGACTCTTGGTTCACTGATGCTTTCTTT. The chain is built from TRBV20-1 and TRBJ1-1; 7 bases match TRBD1. Germline CDR1 is DFQATT and CDR2 is SNEGSKA (reference sequence). This CDR3 spans 17 amino acids.

About this clonotype itself: One base away lies a much larger clone, so this may be a sequencing read error. The CDR3 protein is CASSLRQGPDEKLSF. DNA of the CDR3: TGTGCCAGCAGCTTAAGACAGGGACCTGATGAAAAACTGTCTTTT. The rearrangement links TRBV7-9 to TRBJ1-4; 7 bases fit TRBD1. CDR3 length: 15 residues. The germline V gene encodes CDR1 SEHNR and CDR2 FQNEAQ (reference sequence).

Notes on this clonotype: An end of the junction does not agree with germline; a read error may underlie this. The J gene is TRBJ1-2, the V gene TRBV20-1; TRBD1 might be the D (6 bases). The CDR3 runs to 16 residues. Germline V gene data show CDR1 as DFQATT and CDR2 as SNEGSKA (reference sequence). CDR3 DNA: TGCAGTGCTTCGGGACACCCGGATCACTCTATCTATGGCTACACGTTC. Protein product: CSASGHPDHSIYGYTF.

With regard to this clonotype: It is likely a read error, because the conserved phenylalanine at the end of the CDR3 is missing. V gene TRBV2 combines with J gene TRBJ2-1, with 8 bases that match TRBD2. With V trimmed by 7 bases and J by 5 bases, 4 bases remained unmatched. CDR1 is SNHLY, CDR2 FYNNEI, per germline. CDR3 length: 13 residues. The CDR3 is CASKTSVNNEQFL. The CDR3 DNA reads as TGTGCCAGCAAGACTAGCGTTAACAATGAGCAGTTCCTC.